This TCR beta chain was sequenced in a study of blood T cell repertoires in COVID-19. Study in general: T cells, B-cell-depleted T cells, or PBMCs provided the cDNA or gDNA that served as material.

The CDR3 runs 13 residues. Germline-derived CDR1 and CDR2 are MNHEY and SVGAGI. V lost 6 bases and J lost 5; bases outside the gene matches: 4. Recruits, aged about 18 to 100 years, lived in about two dozen US areas. Here immunoSEQ multiplex PCR was the method, and the copy in TCRdb shows in-frame clones only, minus some. The sample yields fewer than 450,000 clones, roughly 84% seen once. This clone turned up a few times. This sequence was found in a woman in her thirties who had recovered from COVID-19. The chain carries TRBV6-5 and TRBJ2-1; TRBD1 matches 7 bases. The sample was PBMCs or T cells enriched from blood (not recorded which). The CDR3 sequence is CASSPGQNNEQFF. CDR3 coding DNA: TGTGCCAGCAGCCCGGGACAGAACAATGAGCAGTTCTTC.